This T cell receptor (beta chain) was captured by sequencing in a study of blood T cell repertoires in COVID-19. Study information: From T cells, B-cell-depleted T cells, or PBMCs came the material, which was cDNA or gDNA.

As handled by the study authors: For nucleated cells, counts were estimated from reference gene primer amplification. Assay used: immunoSEQ multiplex PCR; TCRdb lists only in-frame clones, some missing. V and J calls and clone size are as listed in that table; D and trimming were resolved from the DNA. The table includes about 260,000 clones, 82% detected once. The receptor was isolated from a woman older than 75 with acute or convalescent COVID-19. The sequenced sample was peripheral blood.

This CDR3 reads CASSQDMGQNQPQHF. CDR3 DNA sequence: TGCGCCAGCAGCCAAGATATGGGACAGAATCAGCCCCAGCATTTT. The chain links TRBV4-3 to TRBJ1-5, with 7 bases identical to TRBD1. The CDR3 totals 15 residues. Germline-derived CDR1 and CDR2 are LGHNA and YSLEER. V lost 0 bases and J lost 4; bases outside the gene matches: 3.